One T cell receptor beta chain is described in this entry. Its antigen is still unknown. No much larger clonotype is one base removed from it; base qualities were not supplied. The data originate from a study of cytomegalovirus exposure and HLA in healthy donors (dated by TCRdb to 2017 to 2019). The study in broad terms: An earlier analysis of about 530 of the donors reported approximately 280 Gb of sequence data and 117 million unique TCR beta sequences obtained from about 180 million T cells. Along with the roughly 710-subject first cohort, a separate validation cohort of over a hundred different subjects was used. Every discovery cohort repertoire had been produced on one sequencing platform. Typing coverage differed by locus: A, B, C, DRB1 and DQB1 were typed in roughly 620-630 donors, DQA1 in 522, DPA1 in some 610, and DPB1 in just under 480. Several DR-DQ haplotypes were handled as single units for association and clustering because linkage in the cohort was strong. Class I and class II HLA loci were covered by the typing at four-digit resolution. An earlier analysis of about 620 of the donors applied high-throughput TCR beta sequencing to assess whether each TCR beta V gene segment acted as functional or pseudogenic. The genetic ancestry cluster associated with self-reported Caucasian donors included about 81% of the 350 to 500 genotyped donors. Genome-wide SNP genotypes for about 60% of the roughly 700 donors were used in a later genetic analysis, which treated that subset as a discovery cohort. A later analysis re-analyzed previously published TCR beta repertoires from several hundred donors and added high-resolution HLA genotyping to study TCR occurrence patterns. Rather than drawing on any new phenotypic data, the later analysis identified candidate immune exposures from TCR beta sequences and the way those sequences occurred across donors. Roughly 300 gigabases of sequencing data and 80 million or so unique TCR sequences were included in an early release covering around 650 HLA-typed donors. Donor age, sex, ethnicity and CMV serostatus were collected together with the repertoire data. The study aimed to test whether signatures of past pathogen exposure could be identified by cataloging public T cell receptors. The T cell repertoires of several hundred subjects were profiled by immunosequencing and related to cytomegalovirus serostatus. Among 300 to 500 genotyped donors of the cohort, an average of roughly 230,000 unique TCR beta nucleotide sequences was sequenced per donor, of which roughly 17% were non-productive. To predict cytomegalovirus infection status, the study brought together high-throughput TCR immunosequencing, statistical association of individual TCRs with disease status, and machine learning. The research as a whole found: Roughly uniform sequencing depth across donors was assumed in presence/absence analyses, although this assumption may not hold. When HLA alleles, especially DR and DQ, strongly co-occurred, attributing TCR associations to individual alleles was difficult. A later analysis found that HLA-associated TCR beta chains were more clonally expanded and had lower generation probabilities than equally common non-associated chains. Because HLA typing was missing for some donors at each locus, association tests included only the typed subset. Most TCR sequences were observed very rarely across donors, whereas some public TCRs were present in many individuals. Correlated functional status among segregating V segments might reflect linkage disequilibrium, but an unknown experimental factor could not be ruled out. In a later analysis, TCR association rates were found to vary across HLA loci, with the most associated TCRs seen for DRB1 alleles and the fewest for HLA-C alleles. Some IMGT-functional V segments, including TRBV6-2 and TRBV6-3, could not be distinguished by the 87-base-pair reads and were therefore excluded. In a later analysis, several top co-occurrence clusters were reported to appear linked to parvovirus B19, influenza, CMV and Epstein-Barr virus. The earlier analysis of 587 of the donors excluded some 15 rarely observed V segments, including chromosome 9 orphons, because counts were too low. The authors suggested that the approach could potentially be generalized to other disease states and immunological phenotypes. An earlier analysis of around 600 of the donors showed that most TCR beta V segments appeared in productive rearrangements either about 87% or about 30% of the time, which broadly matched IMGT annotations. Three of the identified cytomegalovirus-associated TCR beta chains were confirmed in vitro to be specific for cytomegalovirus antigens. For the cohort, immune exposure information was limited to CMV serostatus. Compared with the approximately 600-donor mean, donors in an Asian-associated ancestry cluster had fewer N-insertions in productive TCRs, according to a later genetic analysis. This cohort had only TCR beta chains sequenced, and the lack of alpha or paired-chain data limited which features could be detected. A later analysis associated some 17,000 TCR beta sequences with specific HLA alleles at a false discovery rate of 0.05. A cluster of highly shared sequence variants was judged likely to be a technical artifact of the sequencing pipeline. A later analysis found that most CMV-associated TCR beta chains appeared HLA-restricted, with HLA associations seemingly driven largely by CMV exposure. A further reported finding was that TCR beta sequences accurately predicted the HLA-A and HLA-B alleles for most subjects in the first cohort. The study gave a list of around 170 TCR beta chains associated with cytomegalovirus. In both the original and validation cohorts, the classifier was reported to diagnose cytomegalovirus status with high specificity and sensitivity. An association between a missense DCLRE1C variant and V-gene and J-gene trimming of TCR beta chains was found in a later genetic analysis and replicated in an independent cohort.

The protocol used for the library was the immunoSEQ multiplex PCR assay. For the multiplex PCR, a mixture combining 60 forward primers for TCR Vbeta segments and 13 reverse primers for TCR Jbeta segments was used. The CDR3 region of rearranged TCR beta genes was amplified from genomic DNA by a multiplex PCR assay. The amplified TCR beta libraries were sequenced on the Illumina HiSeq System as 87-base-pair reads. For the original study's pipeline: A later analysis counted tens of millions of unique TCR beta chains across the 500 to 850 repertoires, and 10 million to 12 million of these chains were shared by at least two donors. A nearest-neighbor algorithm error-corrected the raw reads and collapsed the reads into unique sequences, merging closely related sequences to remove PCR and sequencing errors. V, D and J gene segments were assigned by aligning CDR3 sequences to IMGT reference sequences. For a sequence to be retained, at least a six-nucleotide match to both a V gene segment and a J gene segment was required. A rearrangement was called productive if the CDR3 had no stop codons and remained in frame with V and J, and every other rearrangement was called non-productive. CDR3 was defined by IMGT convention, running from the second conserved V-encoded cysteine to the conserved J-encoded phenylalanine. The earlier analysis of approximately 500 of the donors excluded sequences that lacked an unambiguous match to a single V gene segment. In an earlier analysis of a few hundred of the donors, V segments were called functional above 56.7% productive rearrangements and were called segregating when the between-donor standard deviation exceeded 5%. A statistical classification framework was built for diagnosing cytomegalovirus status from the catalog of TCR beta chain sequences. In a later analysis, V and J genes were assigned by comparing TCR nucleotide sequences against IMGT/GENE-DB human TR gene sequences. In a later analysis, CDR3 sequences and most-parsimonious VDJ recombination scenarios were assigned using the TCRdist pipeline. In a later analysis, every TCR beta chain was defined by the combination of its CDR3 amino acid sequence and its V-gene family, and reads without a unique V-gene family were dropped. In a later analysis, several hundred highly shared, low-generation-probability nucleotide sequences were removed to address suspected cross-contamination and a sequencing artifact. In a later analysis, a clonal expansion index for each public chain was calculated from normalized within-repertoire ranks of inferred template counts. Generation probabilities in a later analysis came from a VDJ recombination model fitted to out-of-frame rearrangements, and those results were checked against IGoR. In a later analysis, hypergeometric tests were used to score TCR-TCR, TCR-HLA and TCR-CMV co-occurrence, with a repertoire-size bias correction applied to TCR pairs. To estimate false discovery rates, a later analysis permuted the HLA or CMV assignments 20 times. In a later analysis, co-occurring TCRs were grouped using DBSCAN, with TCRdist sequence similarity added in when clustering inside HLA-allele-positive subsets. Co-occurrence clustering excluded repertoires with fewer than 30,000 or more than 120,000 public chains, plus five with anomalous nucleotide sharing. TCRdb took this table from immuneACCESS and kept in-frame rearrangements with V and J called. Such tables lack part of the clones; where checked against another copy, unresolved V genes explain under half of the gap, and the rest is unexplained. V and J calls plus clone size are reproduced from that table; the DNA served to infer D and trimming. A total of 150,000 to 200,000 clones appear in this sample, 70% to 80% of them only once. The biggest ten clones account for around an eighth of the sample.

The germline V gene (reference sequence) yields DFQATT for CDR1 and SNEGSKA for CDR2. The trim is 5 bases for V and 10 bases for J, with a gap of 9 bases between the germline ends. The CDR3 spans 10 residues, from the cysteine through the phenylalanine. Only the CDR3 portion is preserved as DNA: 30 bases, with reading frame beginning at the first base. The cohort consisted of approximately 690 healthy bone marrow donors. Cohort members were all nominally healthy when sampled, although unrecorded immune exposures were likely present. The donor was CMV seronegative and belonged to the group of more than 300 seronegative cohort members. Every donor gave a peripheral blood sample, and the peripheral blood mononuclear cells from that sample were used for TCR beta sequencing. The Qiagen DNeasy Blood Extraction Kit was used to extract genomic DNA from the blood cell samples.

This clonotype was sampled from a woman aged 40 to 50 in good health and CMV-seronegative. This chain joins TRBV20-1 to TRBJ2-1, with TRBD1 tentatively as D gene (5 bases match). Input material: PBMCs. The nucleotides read TGCAGTGCTCAAGGGGCGGAGCAGTTCTTC. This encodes CSAQGAEQFF.